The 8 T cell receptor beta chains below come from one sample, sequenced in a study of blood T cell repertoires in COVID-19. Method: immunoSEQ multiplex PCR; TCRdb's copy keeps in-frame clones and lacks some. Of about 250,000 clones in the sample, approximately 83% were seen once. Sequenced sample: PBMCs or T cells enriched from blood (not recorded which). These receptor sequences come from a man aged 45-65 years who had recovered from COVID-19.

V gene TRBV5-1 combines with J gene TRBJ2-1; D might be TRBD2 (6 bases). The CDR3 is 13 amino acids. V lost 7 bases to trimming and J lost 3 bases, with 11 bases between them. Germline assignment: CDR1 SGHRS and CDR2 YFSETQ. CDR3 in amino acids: CASGGSNYNEQFF. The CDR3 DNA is TGCGCCAGCGGAGGGAGTAACTACAATGAGCAGTTCTTC.

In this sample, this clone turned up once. The CDR3 region is CASSRRGADYEQFF. Here the CDR3 DNA reads TGCGCCAGCAGCCGCCGGGGGGCAGACTATGAGCAGTTCTTC. The gene calls are TRBV5-1 and TRBJ2-1; maybe TRBD2 (7 bases). Germline CDR1 is SGHRS and CDR2 is YFSETQ. The V and J ends lost 4 bases and 8 bases respectively, with 16 bases between them. The CDR3 totals 14 residues.

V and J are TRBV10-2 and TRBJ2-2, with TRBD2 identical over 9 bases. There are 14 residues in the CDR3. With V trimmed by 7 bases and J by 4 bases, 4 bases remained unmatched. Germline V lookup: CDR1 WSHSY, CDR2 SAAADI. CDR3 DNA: TGCGCCAGCATAGGGCGGGAGGGCACCGGGGAGCTGTTTTTT. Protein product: CASIGREGTGELFF.

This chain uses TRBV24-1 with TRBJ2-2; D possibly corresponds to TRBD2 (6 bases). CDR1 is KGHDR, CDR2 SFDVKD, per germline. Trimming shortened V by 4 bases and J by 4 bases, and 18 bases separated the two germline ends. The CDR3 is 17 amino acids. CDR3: CATSEPGTLGGTGELFF. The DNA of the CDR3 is TGTGCCACCAGTGAGCCCGGGACTCTGGGGGGCACCGGGGAGCTGTTTTTT.

The CDR3 protein is CASGEGAGYTGELFF. CDR3 DNA sequence: TGCGCCAGCGGCGAAGGTGCGGGATACACCGGGGAGCTGTTTTTT. The V gene is TRBV5-1, the J gene TRBJ2-2; possibly TRBD2 for D (6 bases). The germline gives CDR1 SGHRS, CDR2 YFSETQ. V was cut by 7 bases and J by 3 bases, with 16 bases left in between. The length of the CDR3 is 15 residues.

Written as DNA, the CDR3 is TGTGCCAGCAGCTTATCCCCCAGACAGCCCGAGGAGGGTGGCTACACCTTC. Protein sequence: CASSLSPRQPEEGGYTF. This sequence joins TRBV11-2 and TRBJ1-2; possible D gene TRBD1, 5 bases. This CDR3 has 17 amino acids. V was clipped by 2 bases and J by 7 bases, with 23 bases between them. CDR1 and CDR2 (germline): SGHAT, FQNNGV.

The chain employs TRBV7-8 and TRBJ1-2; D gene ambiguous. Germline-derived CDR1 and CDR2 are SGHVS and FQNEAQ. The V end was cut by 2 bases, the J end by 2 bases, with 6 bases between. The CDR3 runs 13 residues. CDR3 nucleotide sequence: TGTGCCAGCAGCTTATTCCAGAACTATGGCTACACCTTC. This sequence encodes CASSLFQNYGYTF.

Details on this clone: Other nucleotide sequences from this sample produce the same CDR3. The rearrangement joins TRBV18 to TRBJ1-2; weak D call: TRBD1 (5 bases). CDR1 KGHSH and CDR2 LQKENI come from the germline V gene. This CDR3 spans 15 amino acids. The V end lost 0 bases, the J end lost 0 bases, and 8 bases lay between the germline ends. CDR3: CASSPPGGANYGYTF. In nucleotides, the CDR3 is TGTGCCAGCTCACCACCGGGGGGAGCTAACTATGGCTACACCTTC.